This T cell receptor beta chain was recovered during a study of T cell responses to AZD1222 COVID-19 vaccine. Study observations and caveats: Donors, mostly white British, included more females; clonal diversity was possibly underestimated. The peak T cell response came first, and repertoires were sampled only after it. Seropositive AZD1222 recipients at baseline numbered only five or six. Targets within unmutated variant regions were reportedly found for nearly half of spike-specific TCRs.

Comments on this clone: Its antigen is not known.

Germline V gene data show CDR1 as SGDLS and CDR2 as YYNGEE. This CDR3 contains 12 residues. Trimming left V 4 bases short and J 8 bases short, with 9 bases between. TCRdb keeps only in-frame clones here, not all; method: immunoSEQ multiplex PCR. The sample lists some 180,000 clones; around 90% were seen once. The gene calls are TRBV9 and TRBJ2-2; no clear D gene. Material: peripheral blood, obtained 28 days after the second AZD1222 dose. The origin of this receptor is an adult who received the AZD1222 COVID-19 vaccine. This chain's CDR3 is CASSPDAGELFF. The CDR3 DNA reads as TGTGCCAGCAGCCCTGACGCGGGGGAGCTGTTTTTT.